This T cell receptor beta chain was identified during a study of human T cells and chemical hapten exposure. Library construction involved attaching unique molecular identifiers to individual cDNA molecules, which allowed quantitative, reproducible TCR counting. TCRdb independently ran MiXCR on the RACE reads; one entry per CDR3 protein. This sample has about 70,000 distinct CDR3 sequences, with 8.5% found just once. This CDR3 region has 15 residues. The V gene end was trimmed by 7 bases and the J gene end by 0 bases; junction bases not matched to a gene: 6. From germline, CDR1 is MNHNY and CDR2 SVGAGI (reference sequence). In its sample, this clonotype was seen a few times. Time point noted: patch test 2, 6 weeks after DPC sensitization. Treatment reported: therapeutic diphenylcyclopropenone sensitization with weekly scalp DPC. It was from unfractionated whole blood that total RNA was extracted.

The chain combines TRBV6-6 with TRBJ1-5; 7 bases fit TRBD1. The clonotype comes from a woman in her forties or fifties with alopecia areata. Some clones in this sample may be carry-over from other donors' samples. Sequencing used whole blood, obtained in connection with sensitization to the hapten diphenylcyclopropenone (DPC). The CDR3 bases are TGTGCCAGCACCGGGACAGCTAATAGCAATCAGCCCCAGCATTTT. Amino acids: CASTGTANSNQPQHF.